These 25 T cell receptor beta chains share one sample of origin, sequenced in a study of T cell changes during pregnancy in multiple sclerosis. Assay used: immunoSEQ multiplex PCR; TCRdb lists only in-frame clones, some missing. Among almost 35,000 clones, approximately 91% were seen once, and the ten largest hold 3.5% to 4.5%. Source: peripheral blood, taken in the second trimester of pregnancy. These receptors were taken from a female donor in good health, enrolled as a control in a pregnancy study.

This clone was detected only a few times. V usage is TRBV7-8 and J usage is TRBJ1-1; D remains ambiguous. Trimming left V 5 bases short and J 0 bases short, with 16 bases between. The CDR3 contains 16 residues. Germline CDR1 SGHVS, CDR2 FQNEAQ. The CDR3 DNA reads as TGTGCCAGCAGCCCTCCAGGCGGGCTCATGAACACTGAAGCTTTCTTT. Protein product: CASSPPGGLMNTEAFF.

V gene TRBV21-1 combines with J gene TRBJ2-5; TRBD2 reflects the table's D call only, with no check against the DNA. TRBV21-1 is a pseudogene segment. The CDR3 has 16 residues. CDR3 sequence (DNA): TGTGCCAGCAGCGGACTAGCGGGGGGGCTAATCGAGACCCAGTACTTC. This encodes CASSGLAGGLIETQYF.

In this sample, this clone turned up once. The chain couples TRBV13 to TRBJ2-5, with 8 bases identical to TRBD2. The J call may be mistaken, given a closer DNA end match to TRBJ2-7. The CDR3 sequence is 15 residues long. The germline CDR1 and CDR2 sequences are PRHDT and FYEKMQ (reference sequence). CDR3 amino acids: CASSLGRRRGDEQYF. Here the CDR3 DNA reads TGTGCCAGCAGCTTAGGCAGACGGCGGGGGGACGAGCAGTACTTC.

The V call is TRBV4-3, the J call TRBJ2-7, with a weak D call TRBD2 (5 bases). Trimming cost V 0 bases and J 0 bases, with 12 bases left between them. Germline loops: CDR1 LGHNA, CDR2 YSLEER. CDR3 length: 16 amino acids. This CDR3 is CASSQDPEGGSYEQYF. Written as DNA, the CDR3 is TGCGCCAGCAGCCAAGATCCCGAGGGCGGCTCCTACGAGCAGTACTTC.

The CDR3 loop reads CASSVGGPRAVGPQYF. The CDR3 DNA follows: TGTGCCAGCAGCGTCGGAGGTCCTAGAGCAGTCGGGCCCCAGTACTTC. The chain combines TRBV9 with TRBJ2-7, with D possibly being TRBD2 (5 bases). Germline values: CDR1 SGDLS, CDR2 YYNGEE. The CDR3 is made up of 16 amino acids. Deletions cut 2 bases from V and 10 bases from J, with 25 bases between.

V gene TRBV13 combines with J gene TRBJ1-6; D might be TRBD1 (5 bases). Deletions cut 7 bases from V and 9 bases from J, with 13 bases between. The CDR3 extends over 13 amino acids. Germline V gives CDR1 PRHDT, CDR2 FYEKMQ (reference sequence). The CDR3 coding sequence is TGTGCCAGCAAGGTGCAGGGTGGTTCACCCCTCCACTTT. Residues: CASKVQGGSPLHF.

The CDR3 spells CASSLTAGRGGETQYF. The CDR3 bases are TGTGCCAGCAGCTTAACCGCAGGGAGGGGTGGGGAGACCCAGTACTTC. This rearrangement joins TRBV7-3 to TRBJ2-5; 7 nucleotides match TRBD2. This CDR3 comprises 16 residues. V was pared by 0 bases and J by 5 bases, with 9 bases of the junction left unmatched. Looked up from germline, CDR1 is SGHTA and CDR2 is FQGTGA.

The genes are TRBV19 and TRBJ2-7, with D possibly matching TRBD1 (6 bases). The V gene's germline CDR1 is LNHDA and CDR2 SQIVND (reference sequence). CDR3 length equals 14 residues. V lost 3 bases to trimming and J lost 2 bases, with 11 bases between them. The DNA of the CDR3 is TGTGCCAGTAGTATCGGTGGGACAACCTACGAGCAGTACTTC. This gives the protein CASSIGGTTYEQYF.

As to this clone: Without the conserved terminal phenylalanine or tryptophan, this CDR3 likely stems from a read error. This chain connects TRBV4-2 to TRBJ1-2; 7 bases are a match to TRBD1. This CDR3 comprises 15 residues. Germline CDR1 reads LGHNA; CDR2 reads YNFKEQ. The trim removed 0 bases at V and 8 bases at J, leaving 9 bases unmatched. CDR3 region: CASSQETGDERGYTL. The CDR3 DNA sequence: TGTGCCAGCAGCCAAGAAACAGGGGATGAAAGAGGCTACACCCTC.

This rearrangement joins TRBV7-8 to TRBJ2-1; D is uncertain. The CDR3 is 12 residues long. Germline V CDR1 and CDR2: SGHVS, FQNEAQ. V was trimmed by 6 bases and J by 7 bases, leaving 10 bases between them. This CDR3 reads CASSLRSNEQFF. As DNA, the CDR3 is TGTGCCAGCAGTCTAAGATCGAATGAGCAGTTCTTC. The full variable domain, in which reference TRBV7-8 and TRBJ2-1 provide the parts outside the CDR3, is GAGVSQSPRYKVAKRGQDVALRCDPISGHVSLFWYQQALGQGPEFLTYFQNEAQLDKSGLPSDRFFAERPEGSVSTLKIQRTQQEDSAVYLCASSLRSNEQFFGPGTRLTVL.

The rearrangement joins TRBV30 to TRBJ1-2; D is unclear. Deletions cut 0 bases from V and 0 bases from J, with 11 bases between. The germline gives CDR1 GTSNPN, CDR2 SVGIG (reference sequence). This CDR3 contains 15 residues. The DNA of the CDR3 is TGTGCCTGGAGTGTACGAGCAGGTACTAACTATGGCTACACCTTC. This codes for CAWSVRAGTNYGYTF.

The CDR3 sequence is CASSTASGTGDYGYTF. Here the CDR3 DNA reads TGTGCCAGCAGTACCGCATCCGGGACAGGGGACTATGGCTACACCTTC. The chain recombines TRBV28 with TRBJ1-2; 10 positions agree with TRBD1. V lost 5 bases, J lost 3 bases, and 9 bases stayed unmatched. CDR1 and CDR2 from the germline V gene are MDHEN and SYDVKM. The CDR3 has 16 residues.

The V gene is TRBV21-1, the J gene TRBJ2-7; TRBD1, as called in the table, went unchecked against the DNA. TRBV21-1 is deemed a pseudogene. The length of the CDR3 is 17 residues. CDR3 loop: CASSFTPPAGRTYEQYF. The CDR3 DNA sequence: TGTGCCAGCAGCTTTACCCCCCCGGCAGGCCGGACCTACGAGCAGTACTTC.

This rearrangement joins TRBV9 to TRBJ2-4; 9 bases map to TRBD2. Germline values: CDR1 SGDLS, CDR2 YYNGEE. This CDR3 has 14 amino acids. V lost 0 bases, J lost 5 bases, and 0 bases stayed unmatched. The CDR3 DNA follows: TGTGCCAGCAGCGTAGGCGGGGGGGAAAACATTCAGTACTTC. Translated, it gives CASSVGGGENIQYF.

This chain uses TRBV15 with TRBJ1-5; D unresolved. From germline, CDR1 is LNHNV and CDR2 YYDKDF (reference sequence). The germline V and J ends were trimmed by 1 base and 7 bases, with 11 bases remaining between them. The CDR3 contains 14 residues. CDR3 nucleotides: TGTGCCACCAGCAGAGTGAGGGTTCGGCAGCCCCAGCATTTT. This encodes CATSRVRVRQPQHF. The whole variable domain, filled in from reference TRBV15 and TRBJ1-5, reads DAMVIQNPRYQVTQFGKPVTLSCSQTLNHNVMYWYQQKSSQAPKLLFHYYDKDFNNEADTPDNFQSRRPNTSFCFLDIRSPGLGDTAMYLCATSRVRVRQPQHFGDGTRLSIL.

Only one count was recorded for this clone. The V call is TRBV5-1, the J call TRBJ2-1; 8 positions agree with TRBD2. With V trimmed by 4 bases and J by 7 bases, 10 bases remained unmatched. The germline V gene encodes CDR1 SGHRS and CDR2 YFSETQ. This CDR3 spans 15 amino acids. The CDR3 loop is CASSPHSGGGNEQFF. DNA of the CDR3: TGCGCCAGCAGCCCCCATTCGGGGGGGGGTAATGAGCAGTTCTTC.

V and J are TRBV4-3 and TRBJ1-2; D gene uncertain. Germline V gene sequence: CDR1 LGHNA, CDR2 YSLEER. Trimming removed 0 bases at V and 2 bases at J, with 7 bases between. This CDR3 spans 14 amino acids. CDR3: CASSQDRGNYGYTF. Written as DNA, the CDR3 is TGCGCCAGCAGCCAAGATCGGGGAAACTATGGCTACACCTTC.

V usage is TRBV5-4 and J usage is TRBJ2-2; D may be TRBD1 (6 bases). The V gene's germline CDR1 is SGHNT and CDR2 YYREEE (reference sequence). Trimming stripped 4 bases from V and 4 bases from J, with 8 bases between. This CDR3 region has 13 residues. CDR3 amino acids: CASSPTGTGELFF. CDR3 DNA sequence: TGTGCCAGCAGCCCGACAGGCACCGGGGAGCTGTTTTTT.

The rearrangement links TRBV28 to TRBJ1-5; the match to TRBD1 covers 10 bases. The CDR3 consists of 17 residues. Germline loops: CDR1 MDHEN, CDR2 SYDVKM. Germline trimming cut 2 bases from V and 3 bases from J; bases unmatched to any gene: 7. CDR3: CASSLTAGQGTNQPQHF. The DNA for the CDR3 is TGTGCCAGCAGTTTAACGGCGGGACAGGGGACCAATCAGCCCCAGCATTTT. Using reference TRBV28 and TRBJ1-5 for the parts outside the CDR3, the full variable domain is DVKVTQSSRYLVKRTGEKVFLECVQDMDHENMFWYRQDPGLGLRLIYFSYDVKMKEKGDIPEGYSVSREKKERFSLILESASTNQTSMYLCASSLTAGQGTNQPQHFGDGTRLSIL.

This chain connects TRBV4-2 to TRBJ1-6; D gene uncertain. The CDR3 runs 13 residues. Looked up from germline, CDR1 is LGHNA and CDR2 is YNFKEQ. Trimming removed 4 bases from V and 9 bases from J, with 10 bases in between. This chain's CDR3 is CASSPGEVSPLHF. The CDR3 region has the DNA TGTGCCAGCAGCCCCGGTGAGGTTTCACCCCTCCACTTT.

The CDR3 loop is CASSLGRDRDYEQYF. CDR3 sequence (DNA): TGTGCCAGCAGCTTAGGACGGGACAGGGACTACGAGCAGTACTTC. The chain links TRBV11-2 to TRBJ2-7; 9 bases map to TRBD1. Trimming at V came to 1 base and at J to 3 bases, leaving 4 bases not matched to a gene. Per germline, CDR1 SGHAT and CDR2 FQNNGV. The CDR3 extends over 15 amino acids. Using reference TRBV11-2 and TRBJ2-7 for the parts outside the CDR3, the full variable domain is EAGVAQSPRYKIIEKRQSVAFWCNPISGHATLYWYQQILGQGPKLLIQFQNNGVVDDSQLPKDRFSAERLKGVDSTLKIQPAKLEDSAVYLCASSLGRDRDYEQYFGPGTRLTVT.

This clone has only one observation. The chain combines TRBV2 with TRBJ2-6; 7 positions match TRBD2. The CDR3 has 13 amino acids. Germline V gene lookup returns CDR1 SNHLY and CDR2 FYNNEI. The trim removed 7 bases at V and 4 bases at J, leaving 1 base unmatched. This chain's CDR3 is CASTAGGANVLTF. CDR3 bases: TGTGCCAGCACAGCGGGAGGGGCCAACGTCCTGACTTTC.

The chain recombines TRBV19 with TRBJ1-4; D gene ambiguous. From germline, CDR1 is LNHDA and CDR2 SQIVND (reference sequence). Deletions cut 5 bases from V and 6 bases from J, with 10 bases between. This CDR3 comprises 13 residues. This CDR3 reads CASSWAGDEKLFF. The CDR3 DNA is TGTGCCAGTAGTTGGGCCGGGGATGAAAAACTGTTTTTT.

This chain uses TRBV4-3 with TRBJ2-2; 14 positions agree with TRBD2. Germline trimming cut 5 bases from V and 4 bases from J; bases unmatched to any gene: 3. The CDR3 is 16 residues long. Per germline, CDR1 LGHNA and CDR2 YSLEER. In nucleotides, the CDR3 is TGCGCCAGCAGCACTGGGACTAGCGGGGGCACCGGGGAGCTGTTTTTT. This codes for CASSTGTSGGTGELFF.

This clone was seen more than once but under ten times. The rearrangement uses TRBV18 and TRBJ1-1, with 9 bases aligning to TRBD1. Trimming cost V 2 bases and J 5 bases; bases outside gene matches: 6. Germline CDR1 reads KGHSH; CDR2 reads LQKENI. CDR3 length equals 15 residues. The CDR3 protein is CASSPGGTGPTEAFF. As DNA, the CDR3 is TGTGCCAGCTCACCAGGGGGGACAGGGCCTACTGAAGCTTTCTTT.